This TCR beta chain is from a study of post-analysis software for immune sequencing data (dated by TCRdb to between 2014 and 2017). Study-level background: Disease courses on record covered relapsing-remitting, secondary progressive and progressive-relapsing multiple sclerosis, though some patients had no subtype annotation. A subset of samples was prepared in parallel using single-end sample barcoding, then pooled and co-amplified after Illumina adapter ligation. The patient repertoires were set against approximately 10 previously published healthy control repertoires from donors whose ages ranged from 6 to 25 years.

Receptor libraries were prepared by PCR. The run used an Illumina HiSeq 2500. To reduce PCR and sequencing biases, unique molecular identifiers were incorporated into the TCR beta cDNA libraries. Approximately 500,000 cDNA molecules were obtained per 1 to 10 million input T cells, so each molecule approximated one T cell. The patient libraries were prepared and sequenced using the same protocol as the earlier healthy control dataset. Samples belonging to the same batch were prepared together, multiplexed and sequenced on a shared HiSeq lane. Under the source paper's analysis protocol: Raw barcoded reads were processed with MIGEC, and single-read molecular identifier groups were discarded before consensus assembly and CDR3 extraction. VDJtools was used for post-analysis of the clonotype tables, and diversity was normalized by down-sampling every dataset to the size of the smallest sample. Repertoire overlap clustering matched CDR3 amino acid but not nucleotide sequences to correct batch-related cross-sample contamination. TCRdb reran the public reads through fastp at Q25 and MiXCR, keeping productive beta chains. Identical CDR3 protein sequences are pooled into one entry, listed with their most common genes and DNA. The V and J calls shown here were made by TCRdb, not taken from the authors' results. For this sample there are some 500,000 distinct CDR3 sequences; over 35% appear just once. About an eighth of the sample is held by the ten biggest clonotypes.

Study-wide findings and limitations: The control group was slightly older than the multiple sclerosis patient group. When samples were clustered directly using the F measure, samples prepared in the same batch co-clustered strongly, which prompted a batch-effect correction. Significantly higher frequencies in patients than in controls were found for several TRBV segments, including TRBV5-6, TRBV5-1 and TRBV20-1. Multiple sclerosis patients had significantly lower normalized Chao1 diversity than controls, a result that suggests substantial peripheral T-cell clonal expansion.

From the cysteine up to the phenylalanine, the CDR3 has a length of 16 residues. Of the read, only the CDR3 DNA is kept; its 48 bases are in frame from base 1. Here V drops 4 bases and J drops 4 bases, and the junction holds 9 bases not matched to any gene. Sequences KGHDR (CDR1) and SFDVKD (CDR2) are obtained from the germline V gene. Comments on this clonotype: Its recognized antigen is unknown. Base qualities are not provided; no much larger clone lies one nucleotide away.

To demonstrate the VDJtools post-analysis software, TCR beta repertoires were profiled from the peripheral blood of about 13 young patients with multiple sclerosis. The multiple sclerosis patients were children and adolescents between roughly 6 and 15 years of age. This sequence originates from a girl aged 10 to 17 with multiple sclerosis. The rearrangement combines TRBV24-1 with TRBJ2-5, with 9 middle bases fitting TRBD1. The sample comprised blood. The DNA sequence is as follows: TGTGCCACCAGTGACTCCAGACAGGGGGGGGGAGAGACCCAGTACTTC. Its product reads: CATSDSRQGGGETQYF.